The text below deals with one T cell receptor (beta chain). These data are taken from a study of T cell repertoires in cytomegalovirus infection. Trimming cost V 7 bases and J 14 bases, with 15 bases left between them. The CDR3 spans 10 residues. Germline lookup yields CDR1 SQVTM and CDR2 ANQGSEA. In TCRdb, the reads were re-called with MiXCR into one record per CDR3 protein. The profile covers 200,000 or so distinct CDR3 sequences, with 15% to 20% appearing a single time and around 2.7% taken by the ten largest. This chain links TRBV29-1 with TRBJ2-1; D is possibly TRBD2 (5 bases). The origin of this receptor is a human donor in good health (CMV status not recorded). Some clones in this sample may be carry-over from other donors' samples. What was sequenced was PBMCs. The CDR3 sequence is CSAQGGDEFF. CDR3 DNA sequence: TGCAGCGCCCAAGGAGGAGACGAGTTCTTC.